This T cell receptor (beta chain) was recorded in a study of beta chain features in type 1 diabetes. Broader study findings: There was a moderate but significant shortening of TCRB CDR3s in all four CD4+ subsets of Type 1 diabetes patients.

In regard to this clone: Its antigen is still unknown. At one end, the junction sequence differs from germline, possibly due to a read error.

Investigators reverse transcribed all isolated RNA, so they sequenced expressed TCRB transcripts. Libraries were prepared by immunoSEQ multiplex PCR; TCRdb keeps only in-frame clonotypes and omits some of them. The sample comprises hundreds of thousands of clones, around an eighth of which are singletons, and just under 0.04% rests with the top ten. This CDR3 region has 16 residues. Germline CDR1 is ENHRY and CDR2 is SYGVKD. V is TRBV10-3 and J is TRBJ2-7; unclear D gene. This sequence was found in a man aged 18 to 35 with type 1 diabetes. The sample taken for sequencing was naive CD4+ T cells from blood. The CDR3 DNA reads TGTGCCATCGGTGACCCCAGAGGAACCTCTAGGGACGAGCAGTACTTC. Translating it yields CAIGDPRGTSRDEQYF.